This T cell receptor beta chain was obtained from a study of a mutant IDH1 vaccine in newly diagnosed glioma. The wider study: The first vaccination came 4-6 weeks after radiotherapy alone, or with temozolomide cycles. Study-wide results and limits: Among top peripheral T cell clonotypes, changes seemed unrelated to pseudoprogression. Most patients, 90% to 95%, showed vaccine-induced immune responses.

Using immunoSEQ multiplex PCR, the repertoire was profiled, and TCRdb retains in-frame clones only, with some absent. The table shows about 40,000 clones, with 84% occurring only once. The time point is: week 11, during vaccination. Each vaccine dose was 300 ug of mutant IDH1 20-mer peptide, with topical imiquimod. The germline V gene encodes CDR1 SGHTA and CDR2 FQGNSA. The ends were cut back, 4 bases at V and 8 bases at J, with 14 bases in the middle. The CDR3 totals 13 residues. In its sample, this clone is medium-sized. Its cognate antigen is unknown. The material sequenced was PBMCs, taken from a glioma patient whose treatment included an IDH1 peptide vaccine. The chain recombines TRBV7-2 with TRBJ1-2; the D is unclear. The receptor comes from a man aged 40-49 years with glioma. In nucleotides, the CDR3 is TGTGCCAGCAGCTATGACCCCCGCGGAGGCTACACCTTC. Its protein product is CASSYDPRGGYTF.